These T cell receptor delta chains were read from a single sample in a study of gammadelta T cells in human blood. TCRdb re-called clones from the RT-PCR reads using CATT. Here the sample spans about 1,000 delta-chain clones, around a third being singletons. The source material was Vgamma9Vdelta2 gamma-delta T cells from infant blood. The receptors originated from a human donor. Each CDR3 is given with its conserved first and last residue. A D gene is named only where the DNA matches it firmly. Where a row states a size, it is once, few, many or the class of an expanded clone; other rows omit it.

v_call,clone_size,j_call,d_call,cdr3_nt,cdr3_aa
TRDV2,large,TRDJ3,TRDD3,TGTGCCTGTGACACTCTTACTGGGGGATTCTCCTGGGACACCCGACAGATGTTTTTC,CACDTLTGGFSWDTRQMFF
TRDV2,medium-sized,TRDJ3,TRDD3,TGTGCCTGTGACACCGTATTGGGGGATACAAGCTGGGACACCCGACAGATGTTTTTC,CACDTVLGDTSWDTRQMFF
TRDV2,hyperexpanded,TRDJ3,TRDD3,TGTGCCTGTGACAAAGTACTGGGGGATAGCTCCTGGGACACCCGACAGATGTTTTTC,CACDKVLGDSSWDTRQMFF
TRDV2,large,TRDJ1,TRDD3,TGTGCCTGTGGCCGCCGAATGGGGGATACGGAGGAGTACACCGATAAACTCATCTTT,CACGRRMGDTEEYTDKLIF
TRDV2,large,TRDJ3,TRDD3,TGTGCCTGTGACACGATATATGGGGGATACGCCCCCTGGGACACCCGACAGATGTTTTTC,CACDTIYGGYAPWDTRQMFF
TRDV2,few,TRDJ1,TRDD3,TGTGCCTGTGACATACTGGGGGATACGCCCCAATACACCGATAAACTCATCTTT,CACDILGDTPQYTDKLIF
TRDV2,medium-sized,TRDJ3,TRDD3,TGTGCCTGTGATACTCTACTGGGGGGCTCCTGGGACACCCGACAGATGTTTTTC,CACDTLLGGSWDTRQMFF
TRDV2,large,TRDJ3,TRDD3,TGTGCCTGTGACACCGTCCTAAAACTGGGGGATACCCGAAACCCCTGGGACACCCGACAGATGTTTTTC,CACDTVLKLGDTRNPWDTRQMFF
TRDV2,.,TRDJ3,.,TGTGCCTGTGACACCATCGGGTTTCTACTGCCTAGCTCCTGGGACACCCGACAGATGTTTTTC,CACDTIGFLLPSSWDTRQMFF
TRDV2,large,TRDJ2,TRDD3,TGTGCCTGTGACATACTGGGGGATACAACAGCACAACTCTTCTTT,CACDILGDTTAQLFF
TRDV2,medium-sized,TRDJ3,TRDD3,TGTGCCTGTGACACCCTGGGGGAGAGCTCCTGGGACACCCGACAGATGTTTTTC,CACDTLGESSWDTRQMFF
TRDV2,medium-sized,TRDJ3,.,TGTGCCTGTGACACCGTAAACAGGGGGCCCCTGGCTTCCTGGGACACCCGACAGATGTTTTTC,CACDTVNRGPLASWDTRQMFF
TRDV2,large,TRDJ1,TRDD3,TGTGCCTGTGACTTCGTACTGGGGATAAATAATCATAAACTCATCTTT,CACDFVLGINNHKLIF
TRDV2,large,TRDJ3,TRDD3,TGTGCCTGTGACACTTTACTGGGGGATAGCTCCTGGGACACCCGACAGATGTTTTTC,CACDTLLGDSSWDTRQMFF
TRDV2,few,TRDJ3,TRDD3,TGTGCCTGTGACAAAGTACTGGGGGTTTCCTGGGACACCCGACAGATGTTTTTC,CACDKVLGVSWDTRQMFF
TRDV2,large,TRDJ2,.,TGTGCCTGTGACACCTGGGGGTTGACAGCACAACTCTTCTTT,CACDTWGLTAQLFF
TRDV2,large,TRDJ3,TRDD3,TGTGCCTGTGACACTACTGGGGGATCCTGGGACACCCGACAGATGTTTTTC,CACDTTGGSWDTRQMFF
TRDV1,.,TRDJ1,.,TGTGCTCTTGGGCAACCCGAGAGCAATCAAAAGCCTACATGGGGAATTATGGCCGATAAACTCATCTTT,CALGQPESNQKPTWGIMADKLIF
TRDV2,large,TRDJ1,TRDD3,TGTGCCTGTGACACCCTTACGACTCGGGGGATAGATGGGGCCGATAAACTCATCTTT,CACDTLTTRGIDGADKLIF
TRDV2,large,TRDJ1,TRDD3,TGTGCCTGTGACAAACTGGGGGACACCGATAAACTCATCTTT,CACDKLGDTDKLIF
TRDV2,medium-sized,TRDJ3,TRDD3,TGTGCCTGTGACACGAACTGGGGACCAGAGAGCTCCTGGGACACCCGACAGATGTTTTTC,CACDTNWGPESSWDTRQMFF
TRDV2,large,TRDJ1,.,TGTGCCTGTGACGAGGTGGGGCTTACCGTTGCCGATAAACTCATCTTT,CACDEVGLTVADKLIF
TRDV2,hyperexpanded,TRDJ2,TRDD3,TGTGCCTGTGACGTACTGGGGGATTTGACAGCACAACTCTTCTTT,CACDVLGDLTAQLFF
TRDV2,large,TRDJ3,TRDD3,TGTGCCTGTGACACAGGATACGCCCCGAGCTCCTGGGACACCCGACAGATGTTTTTC,CACDTGYAPSSWDTRQMFF
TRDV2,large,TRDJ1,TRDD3,TGTGCCTGTGACAGAGTACTGGGGGATACGTTTTACACCGATAAACTCATCTTT,CACDRVLGDTFYTDKLIF
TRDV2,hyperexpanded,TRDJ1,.,TGTGCCTGTGACTCGGTGTCAGAACCGGGAAAACTCATCTTT,CACDSVSEPGKLIF
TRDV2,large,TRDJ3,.,TGTGCCTGTGTCGTACTGGGTAGCTCCTGGGACACCCGACAGATGTTTTTC,CACVVLGSSWDTRQMFF
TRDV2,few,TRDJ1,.,TGTGCCTGTGACACCGGATGGGGGCACTCCTGGGACACCGATAAACTCATCTTT,CACDTGWGHSWDTDKLIF
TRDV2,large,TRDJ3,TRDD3,TGTGCCTGTGACGTACTGGGGGATTGGTTACCCTGGGACACCCGACAGATGTTTTTC,CACDVLGDWLPWDTRQMFF
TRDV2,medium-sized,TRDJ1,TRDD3,TGTGCCTGTGACTACTGGGGGTACACCGATAAACTCATCTTT,CACDYWGYTDKLIF
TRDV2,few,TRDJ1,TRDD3,TGTGCCTGTGACATACTGGGGGATACGTTTTACACCGATAAACTCATCTTT,CACDILGDTFYTDKLIF
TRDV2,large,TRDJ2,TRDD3,TGTGCCTGTGACTCGGTACTGGGGGATACAGCACAACTCTTCTTT,CACDSVLGDTAQLFF
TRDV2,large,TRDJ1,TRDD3,TGTGCCTGTGACACTATTGGGGGATATGCCGATAAACTCATCTTT,CACDTIGGYADKLIF
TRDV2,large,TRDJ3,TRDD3,TGTGCCTGTGACCCTACTGGGGGATACTGGGACACCCGACAGATGTTTTTC,CACDPTGGYWDTRQMFF
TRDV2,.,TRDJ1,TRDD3,TGTGCCTGTGACAATACTGGGGGATACGCCGATAAACTCATCTTT,CACDNTGGYADKLIF